This entry features one T cell receptor (beta chain) sequence. Its cognate antigen has yet to be identified. Base qualities are not at hand, and no much larger clone is one base apart. The record originates from a study of blood T cell repertoires in COVID-19 (dated by TCRdb to between 2020 and 2021). Background for the entire study: Collaborator samples came from the United States, Italy and Spain and covered acute and convalescent phases of COVID-19. The repertoires were released in a freely available public database meant as a resource for research on the immune response to SARS-CoV-2. A de-identified subject ID, COVID-19 status, age in years and sex were almost always included in the sample metadata. The samples were drawn from two sources: the first 160 participants of the ongoing ImmuneRACE study, and 1,254 subjects contributed by 6 global collaborators. The dataset comprised deeply sampled blood TCRbeta repertoires from subjects exposed to, actively infected with, or recovered from COVID-19. The material from the prospective study consisted of cDNA or gDNA derived from T cells, B-cell-depleted T cells, or PBMCs. HLA class I and class II types, where available, came from metadata supplied by the sample provider rather than from assay-based typing. Results and caveats for the whole study, not just this receptor: Clinical and demographic metadata were provided uncurated, with the amount varying by source and participant.

Each collaborating institution followed its own protocols to collect whole blood in K2EDTA tubes. For TCRbeta analysis, collaborators shipped samples as frozen whole blood, isolated PBMCs, or DNA extracted from either of those sample types. The CDR1 and CDR2 encoded by the germline V gene (reference sequence) are SEHNR and FQNEAQ. From cysteine to phenylalanine, the CDR3 is 14 amino acids long. Only the CDR3 DNA stays, 42 bases, in frame from base 1. V is pared back by 5 bases and J by 2 bases, with 11 bases lying between the germline termini. TCRbeta CDR3 regions were amplified from genomic DNA by means of the immunoSEQ Assay, a bias-controlled multiplex PCR. The paper's processing steps were these. The number of nucleated cells in each sample was estimated from the amplification of reference gene primers within the assay. To quantify the absolute abundance of each unique TCRbeta CDR3 rearrangement, sequence reads were collapsed and filtered. Productive Simpson clonality was computed per sample as the square root of Simpson's diversity index over productive rearrangements. The clones in this table, taken by TCRdb from immuneACCESS, are in-frame only. Not every clone is retained; where verified, under half of the shortfall comes from an unresolved V gene, and the cause of the rest is unknown. V and J calls and clone size are given by that table; D and trimming were obtained from the DNA. The sample yields nearly 80,000 clones; about four fifths were counted once. The ten largest clonotypes hold approximately 39% of the sample.

Here the chain combines TRBV7-9 and TRBJ2-3; TRBD2 is a weak D gene call, 5 bases matching. The clonotype was recovered from a woman between 65 and 79 years old with acute or convalescent COVID-19. Sequences were obtained from peripheral blood. CDR3 sequence: CASSPAEPTDTQYF. The sequenced DNA is TGTGCCAGCAGCCCAGCGGAACCCACAGATACGCAGTATTTT.